This T cell receptor (beta chain) was observed in a study of T cell responses to AZD1222 COVID-19 vaccine. Assay used: immunoSEQ multiplex PCR; TCRdb lists only in-frame clones, some missing. Of tens of thousands of clones listed, roughly 90% are singletons. Between the trimmed V and J ends, which lost 2 bases and 2 bases, there was a span of 6 bases. Looked up from germline, CDR1 is KGHSH and CDR2 is LQKENI. This CDR3 is built from 13 residues. Study results and caveats: When two AZD1222 doses had been given, Spike-specific TCR breadth and depth rose. Most donors were white British and more were female, and clonal diversity was possibly underestimated. Recipients of AZD1222 seropositive at baseline numbered only five or six.

Points on this clone: Its cognate antigen is unknown.

This clonotype originated in an adult who received the AZD1222 COVID-19 vaccine. The V gene is TRBV18, the J gene TRBJ1-1; D unclear. The sample consisted of peripheral blood, taken 28 days after the second AZD1222 dose. The CDR3: CASSPSSNTEAFF. Here the CDR3 DNA reads TGTGCCAGCTCACCATCAAGCAACACTGAAGCTTTCTTT.